The 30 T cell receptor beta chains listed next were all sequenced from one sample in a study of high-grade serous ovarian cancer treatment subgroups. Tumor tissue was taken before any definitive surgery or chemotherapy was given. The method was immunoSEQ multiplex PCR; TCRdb's version includes in-frame clones alone and lacks a portion of them. The sample consists of about 16,000 clones, 73% of them appearing once. The sample was tumor tissue. All receptors come from a human donor with high-grade serous ovarian cancer.

The gene calls are TRBV6-4 and TRBJ2-1; D not certain. Germline values: CDR1 MRHNA, CDR2 SNTAGT. CDR3 size: 16 residues. The V and J ends lost 6 bases and 0 bases respectively, with 15 bases between them. Here the CDR3 reads CASSENFLTSYNEQFF. The DNA for the CDR3 is TGTGCCAGCAGCGAAAACTTTCTTACCTCCTACAATGAGCAGTTCTTC.

By frequency in the sample, this clone is large. V and J are TRBV11-2 and TRBJ2-7; 9 bases fit TRBD2. Germline CDR1 and CDR2: SGHAT and FQNNGV. Germline trimming cut 4 bases from V and 9 bases from J; bases unmatched to any gene: 10. This CDR3 has 14 residues. The CDR3 loop reads CASSSQTGLAAQYF. The DNA for the CDR3 is TGTGCCAGCAGCTCCCAGACGGGACTAGCCGCGCAGTACTTC.

The genes are TRBV5-1 and TRBJ2-5, with 7 bases matching TRBD2. Trimming cost V 4 bases and J 1 base; bases outside gene matches: 10. This CDR3 comprises 16 residues. CDR1 is SGHRS and CDR2 is YFSETQ in the germline V gene. CDR3 amino acids: CASSHDGGRSQETQYF. CDR3 DNA sequence: TGCGCCAGCAGCCACGACGGGGGGAGATCCCAAGAGACCCAGTACTTC.

This clone is judged medium-sized. This chain links TRBV18 with TRBJ2-7; no reliable D call. Germline V gene sequence: CDR1 KGHSH, CDR2 LQKENI. Trimming took 3 bases from V and 3 from J, leaving 12 bases between them. This CDR3 has 14 residues. The CDR3 coding sequence is TGTGCCAGCTCACCTGACGGAACGAACTACGAGCAGTACTTC. Amino acid sequence: CASSPDGTNYEQYF.

This chain connects TRBV14 to TRBJ2-7; TRBD2 matches 10 bases. V was clipped by 3 bases and J by 0 bases; unmatched bases: 8. Germline CDR1 reads SGHDN; CDR2 reads FVKESK. The CDR3 extends over 17 amino acids. The CDR3 DNA is TGTGCCAGCAGCCACCGATGGACTAGCGGAGTCTCCTACGAGCAGTACTTC. It yields the protein CASSHRWTSGVSYEQYF.

V usage is TRBV27 and J usage is TRBJ2-2, with 13 bases lining up with TRBD2. V was pared by 6 bases and J by 3 bases, with 4 bases of the junction left unmatched. Germline assignment: CDR1 MNHEY and CDR2 SMNVEV (reference sequence). The CDR3 is 16 amino acids. The DNA of the CDR3 is TGTGCCAGCAGGACTAGCGGGGGGCTATACACCGGGGAGCTGTTTTTT. As protein: CASRTSGGLYTGELFF.

The V call is TRBV5-5, the J call TRBJ1-6; D gene uncertain. Germline CDR1 is SGHKS and CDR2 is YYEKEE (reference sequence). CDR3 length: 14 residues. V was pared by 1 base and J by 4 bases, with 6 bases between. The CDR3 DNA sequence: TGTGCCAGCAGCTTGTTTGGTTATAATTCACCCCTCCACTTT. As protein: CASSLFGYNSPLHF.

The chain combines TRBV28 with TRBJ1-5; D is unresolved. This CDR3 contains 14 residues. V lost 6 bases to trimming and J lost 0 bases, with 9 bases between them. CDR1 is MDHEN, CDR2 SYDVKM, per germline. CDR3 residues: CASRNTDSNQPQHF. The CDR3 region has the DNA TGTGCCAGCAGAAATACAGATAGCAATCAGCCCCAGCATTTT.

J is TRBJ2-6 and V is TRBV11-2; D unresolved. Deletions cut 4 bases from V and 0 bases from J, with 10 bases between. The germline V gene encodes CDR1 SGHAT and CDR2 FQNNGV. CDR3 length: 16 residues. The CDR3 spells CASSSRTRSGANVLTF. The CDR3 nucleotides are TGTGCCAGCAGCTCCCGGACCCGCTCTGGGGCCAACGTCCTGACTTTC.

The rearrangement uses TRBV7-2 and TRBJ1-1; D remains ambiguous. Trimming took off 6 bases at V and 0 bases at J, with 5 bases between the two ends. This CDR3 region has 12 residues. CDR1 and CDR2 from the germline V gene are SGHTA and FQGNSA. CDR3 sequence: CASSKLNTEAFF. The CDR3 nucleotides read TGTGCCAGCAGTAAATTGAACACTGAAGCTTTCTTT. The whole variable domain, remainder taken from reference TRBV7-2 and TRBJ1-1, is GAGVSQSPSNKVTEKGKDVELRCDPISGHTALYWYRQSLGQGLEFLIYFQGNSAPDKSGLPSDRFSAERTGGSVSTLTIQRTQQEDSAVYLCASSKLNTEAFFGQGTRLTVV.

This clone was seen a few times. The V call is TRBV7-2, the J call TRBJ1-2, with a weak D call TRBD1 (5 bases). CDR3 size: 15 residues. Germline V gene data show CDR1 as SGHTA and CDR2 as FQGNSA. V lost 5 bases, J lost 1 base, and 14 bases lay in between. In DNA form, the CDR3 reads TGTGCCAGCAGCACCCAGGGTCTATTTAACTATGGCTACACCTTC. This sequence encodes CASSTQGLFNYGYTF. The full variable domain, rest sourced from reference TRBV7-2 and TRBJ1-2, is GAGVSQSPSNKVTEKGKDVELRCDPISGHTALYWYRQSLGQGLEFLIYFQGNSAPDKSGLPSDRFSAERTGGSVSTLTIQRTQQEDSAVYLCASSTQGLFNYGYTFGSGTRLTVV.

The chain joins TRBV7-3 to TRBJ2-2, with 7 bases fitting TRBD1. V shed 5 bases, J shed 4 bases, and the junction held 1 base outside the gene matches. This CDR3 spans 13 amino acids. Per the germline V gene, CDR1 is SGHTA and CDR2 is FQGTGA. CDR3 in DNA: TGTGCCAGCAGCCGACAGGGCACCGGGGAGCTGTTTTTT. This encodes CASSRQGTGELFF.

Comments on this clone: Other nucleotide sequences from this sample produce the same CDR3. This chain uses TRBV6-5 with TRBJ2-6; no firm D call. Germline values: CDR1 MNHEY, CDR2 SVGAGI. The V and J ends lost 4 bases and 0 bases respectively, with 4 bases between them. The CDR3 is 14 amino acids. The CDR3 nucleotides are TGTGCCAGCAGTTCGAGCTCTGGGGCCAACGTCCTGACTTTC. Translated: CASSSSSGANVLTF.

V gene TRBV6-8 combines with J gene TRBJ1-1; 8 bases line up with TRBD1. The CDR3 length is 17 residues. The germline gives CDR1 MNHGY, CDR2 SAAAGT. The ends lost 9 bases at V and 3 bases at J; junction bases unmatched: 18. The CDR3: CARGEEDRAYRDTEAFF. CDR3 DNA sequence: TGTGCCAGGGGGGAAGAGGACAGGGCTTACCGTGACACTGAAGCTTTCTTT.

On this clone: One end of the junction is discordant with germline, which a read error may explain. This chain uses TRBV18 with TRBJ1-5, with D tentatively TRBD1 (5 bases). This CDR3 has 17 amino acids. The V gene's germline CDR1 is KGHSH and CDR2 LQKENI. In nucleotides, the CDR3 is TGTGCCAGCTCATCCGTGGGGCCAGGGACGAGCATTCAGCCCCAGCATTTT. This encodes CASSSVGPGTSIQPQHF. Complete variable domain (other parts from reference TRBV18 and TRBJ1-5): NAGVMQNPRHLVRRRGQEARLRCSPMKGHSHVYWYRQLPEEGLKFMVYLQKENIIDESGMPKERFSAEFPKEGPSILRIQQVVRGDSAAYFCASSSVGPGTSIQPQHFGDGTRLSIL.

Only one count was recorded for this clone. The J gene is TRBJ2-3, the V gene TRBV19; 10 nucleotides match TRBD2. The ends lost 3 bases at V and 2 bases at J; junction bases unmatched: 11. The CDR3 runs to 18 residues. CDR1 and CDR2 (germline): LNHDA, SQIVND (reference sequence). The chain's CDR3 is CASSMASGGPFVTDTQYF. As DNA, the CDR3 is TGTGCCAGTAGTATGGCTAGCGGGGGCCCCTTTGTCACAGATACGCAGTATTTT.

In its sample, this clone was seen a few times. This sequence joins TRBV9 and TRBJ1-5, with D perhaps matching TRBD1 (5 bases). Trimming took off 3 bases at V and 0 bases at J, with 7 bases between the two ends. The CDR3 loop spans 14 amino acids. The germline CDR1 and CDR2 sequences are SGDLS and YYNGEE. DNA for the CDR3: TGTGCCAGCAGCGGACAGCTTAGCAATCAGCCCCAGCATTTT. It is translated as CASSGQLSNQPQHF.

J is TRBJ2-1 and V is TRBV11-3, with D hard to call. The CDR3 sequence is 12 residues long. The germline V gene encodes CDR1 SGHNT and CDR2 YENEEA. Deletions cut 0 bases from V and 14 bases from J, with 11 bases between. CDR3 DNA: TGTGCCAGCAGCTTAGAAGTGACCTTGAAGTTCTTC. Residues: CASSLEVTLKFF. Full variable domain (missing parts from reference TRBV11-3 and TRBJ2-1): EAGVVQSPRYKIIEKKQPVAFWCNPISGHNTLYWYLQNLGQGPELLIRYENEEAVDDSQLPKDRFSAERLKGVDSTLKIQPAELGDSAVYLCASSLEVTLKFFGPGTRLTVL.

This clone ranks as medium-sized. The rearrangement uses TRBV7-2 and TRBJ1-1; the match to TRBD1 covers 8 bases. The CDR3 spans 11 residues. CDR1 is SGHTA and CDR2 is FQGNSA in the germline V gene. Germline trimming cut 6 bases from V and 7 bases from J; bases unmatched to any gene: 1. The CDR3 DNA follows: TGTGCCAGCAGGGGACAGGTTGAAGCTTTCTTT. Its protein is CASRGQVEAFF. The variable domain in full, completed from reference TRBV7-2 and TRBJ1-1, reads GAGVSQSPSNKVTEKGKDVELRCDPISGHTALYWYRQSLGQGLEFLIYFQGNSAPDKSGLPSDRFSAERTGGSVSTLTIQRTQQEDSAVYLCASRGQVEAFFGQGTRLTVV.

The J gene is TRBJ2-7, the V gene TRBV28, with 11 positions matching TRBD1. Looked up from germline, CDR1 is MDHEN and CDR2 is SYDVKM. This CDR3 region has 18 residues. V lost 4 bases, J lost 0 bases, and 11 bases stayed unmatched. The CDR3 protein is CASSSPRTGGASSYEQYF. The CDR3 DNA reads as TGTGCCAGCAGTTCCCCCCGGACAGGGGGCGCGAGCTCCTACGAGCAGTACTTC.

The V and J genes are TRBV7-9 and TRBJ2-3; D call uncertain. Germline V gene data show CDR1 as SEHNR and CDR2 as FQNEAQ (reference sequence). The CDR3 loop spans 11 amino acids. V lost 4 bases, J lost 6 bases, and 5 bases lay in between. The CDR3 loop is CASSSLDTQYF. The CDR3 DNA is TGTGCCAGCAGCTCCTTGGATACGCAGTATTTT.

The V call is TRBV2, the J call TRBJ1-5, with D unresolved. CDR1 is SNHLY and CDR2 is FYNNEI in the germline V gene. The CDR3 contains 15 residues. V was cut by 7 bases and J by 0 bases, with 13 bases left in between. In DNA, the CDR3 is TGTGCCAGCACCCTCGGACGGGTTAGCAATCAGCCCCAGCATTTT. Translation: CASTLGRVSNQPQHF.

V gene TRBV4-1 combines with J gene TRBJ1-5, with 7 nucleotides matching TRBD1. The germline V gene has CDR1 MGHRA and CDR2 YSYEKL. J gave up 7 bases and V 3 bases, and 9 bases lay outside the gene matches. The CDR3 contains 15 residues. The CDR3 sequence is CASSHPEAGGQPQHF. In DNA form, the CDR3 reads TGCGCCAGCAGCCATCCGGAGGCAGGGGGACAGCCCCAGCATTTT.

This rearrangement joins TRBV6-6 to TRBJ1-1, with D unresolved. The CDR3 covers 12 residues. Trimming shortened V by 5 bases and J by 10 bases, and 14 bases separated the two germline ends. CDR1 and CDR2 from the germline V gene are MNHNY and SVGAGI (reference sequence). CDR3: CASSQFNGGAFF. The DNA for the CDR3 is TGTGCCAGCAGTCAGTTTAACGGAGGAGCTTTCTTT.

This clone is medium-sized (0.01 to 0.1%) within its sample. The chain uses TRBV5-1 and TRBJ2-2, with D tentatively TRBD1 or TRBD2 (6 bases each). Per germline, CDR1 SGHRS and CDR2 YFSETQ. V was trimmed by 1 base and J by 5 bases, leaving 12 bases between them. The CDR3 is 15 residues long. CDR3 loop: CASSLRGGGTGELFF. The DNA of the CDR3 is TGCGCCAGCAGCTTGAGAGGGGGAGGAACCGGGGAGCTGTTTTTT. Full variable domain (rest looked up from reference TRBV5-1 and TRBJ2-2): KAGVTQTPRYLIKTRGQQVTLSCSPISGHRSVSWYQQTPGQGLQFLFEYFSETQRNKGNFPGRFSGRQFSNSRSEMNVSTLELGDSALYLCASSLRGGGTGELFFGEGSRLTVL.

The J gene is TRBJ1-3, the V gene TRBV19; TRBD1 aligns across 9 bases. This CDR3 has 16 amino acids. J was trimmed by 1 base and V by 6 bases; bases with no gene match: 7. Germline lookup yields CDR1 LNHDA and CDR2 SQIVND (reference sequence). CDR3: CASRKGTGISGNTIYF. In DNA, the CDR3 is TGTGCCAGTAGAAAGGGGACAGGGATTTCTGGAAACACCATATATTTT.

This clone was observed once. The chain couples TRBV11-3 to TRBJ2-7; D is ambiguous. The CDR3 consists of 12 residues. Per germline, CDR1 SGHNT and CDR2 YENEEA. V lost 1 base and J lost 6, with 7 bases in between. The CDR3 DNA reads as TGTGCCAGCAGCTTAGTACTCGGCGAGCAGTACTTC. This gives the protein CASSLVLGEQYF.

The chain carries TRBV7-9 and TRBJ1-5, with no clear D. CDR3 length: 12 amino acids. V was pared by 1 base and J by 7 bases, with 5 bases between. Germline lookup yields CDR1 SEHNR and CDR2 FQNEAQ (reference sequence). This chain's CDR3 is CASSLGSQPQHF. The CDR3 DNA follows: TGTGCCAGCAGCTTAGGGAGCCAGCCCCAGCATTTT.

V and J are TRBV5-6 and TRBJ2-2, with a tentative D call TRBD2 (6 bases). The CDR3 runs 16 residues. CDR1 SGHDT and CDR2 YYEEEE come from the germline V gene. V was pared by 0 bases and J by 3 bases, with 12 bases between. This CDR3 reads CASSLVGGKDTGELFF. CDR3 DNA: TGTGCCAGCAGCTTGGTGGGGGGAAAGGACACCGGGGAGCTGTTTTTT.

V and J are TRBV11-2 and TRBJ2-1, with a weak D call TRBD2 (7 bases). The CDR3 runs 14 residues. Trimming left V 8 bases short and J 10 bases short, with 21 bases between. Germline CDR1 SGHAT, CDR2 FQNNGV. Here the CDR3 DNA reads TGTGCCAGCGGGGTGACGGGGGGCTTGGGAGAGCAGTTCTTC. It yields the protein CASGVTGGLGEQFF. The entire variable domain, with the rest obtained from reference TRBV11-2 and TRBJ2-1, is as follows: EAGVAQSPRYKIIEKRQSVAFWCNPISGHATLYWYQQILGQGPKLLIQFQNNGVVDDSQLPKDRFSAERLKGVDSTLKIQPAKLEDSAVYLCASGVTGGLGEQFFGPGTRLTVL.